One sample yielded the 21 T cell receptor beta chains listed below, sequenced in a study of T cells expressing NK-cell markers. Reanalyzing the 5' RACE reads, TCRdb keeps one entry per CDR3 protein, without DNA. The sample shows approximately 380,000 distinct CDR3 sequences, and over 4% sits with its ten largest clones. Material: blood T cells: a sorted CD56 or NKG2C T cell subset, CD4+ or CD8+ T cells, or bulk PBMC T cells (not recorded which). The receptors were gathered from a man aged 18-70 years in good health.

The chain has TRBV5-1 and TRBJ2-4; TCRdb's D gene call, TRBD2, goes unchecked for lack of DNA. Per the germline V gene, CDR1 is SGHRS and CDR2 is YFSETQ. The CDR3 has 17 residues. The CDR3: CASSSTPGLSHKNIQYF.

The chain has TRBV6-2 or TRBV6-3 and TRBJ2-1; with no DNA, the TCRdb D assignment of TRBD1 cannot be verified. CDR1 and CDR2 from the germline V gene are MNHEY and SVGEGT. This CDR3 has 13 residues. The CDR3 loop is CASRQGWYNEQFF.

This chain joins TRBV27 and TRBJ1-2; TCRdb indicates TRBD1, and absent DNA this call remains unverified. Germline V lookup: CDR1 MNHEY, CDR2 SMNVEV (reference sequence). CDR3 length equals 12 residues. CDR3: CASSSFRDGYTF.

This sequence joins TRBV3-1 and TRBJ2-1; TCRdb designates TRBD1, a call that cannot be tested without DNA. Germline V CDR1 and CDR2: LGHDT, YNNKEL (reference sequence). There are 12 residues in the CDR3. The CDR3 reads CASSPLGTKQFF.

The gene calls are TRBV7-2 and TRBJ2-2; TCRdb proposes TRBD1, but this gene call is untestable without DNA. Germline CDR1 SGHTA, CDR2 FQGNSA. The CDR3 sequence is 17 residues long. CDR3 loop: CASSRPGTTVDTGELFF.

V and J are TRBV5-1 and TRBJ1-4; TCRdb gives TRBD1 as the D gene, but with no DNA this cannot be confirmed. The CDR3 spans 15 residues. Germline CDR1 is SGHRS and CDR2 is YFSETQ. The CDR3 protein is CASSLRRTPPEKLFF. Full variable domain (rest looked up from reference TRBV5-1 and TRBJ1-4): KAGVTQTPRYLIKTRGQQVTLSCSPISGHRSVSWYQQTPGQGLQFLFEYFSETQRNKGNFPGRFSGRQFSNSRSEMNVSTLELGDSALYLCASSLRRTPPEKLFFGSGTQLSVL.

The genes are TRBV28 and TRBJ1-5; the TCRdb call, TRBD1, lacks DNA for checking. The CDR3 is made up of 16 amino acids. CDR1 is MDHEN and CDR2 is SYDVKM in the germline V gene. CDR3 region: CASQIRTGDINQPQHF.

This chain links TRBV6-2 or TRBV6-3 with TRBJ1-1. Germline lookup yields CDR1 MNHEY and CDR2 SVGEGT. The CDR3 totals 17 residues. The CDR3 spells CASNQPGTSSMNTEAFF.

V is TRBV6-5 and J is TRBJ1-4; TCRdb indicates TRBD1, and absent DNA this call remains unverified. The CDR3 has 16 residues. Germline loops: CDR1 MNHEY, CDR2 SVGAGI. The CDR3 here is CASSYRGTATNEKLFF.

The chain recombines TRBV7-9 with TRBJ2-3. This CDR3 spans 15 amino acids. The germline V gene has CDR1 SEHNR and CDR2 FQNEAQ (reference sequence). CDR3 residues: CASSLRQLSTDTQYF.

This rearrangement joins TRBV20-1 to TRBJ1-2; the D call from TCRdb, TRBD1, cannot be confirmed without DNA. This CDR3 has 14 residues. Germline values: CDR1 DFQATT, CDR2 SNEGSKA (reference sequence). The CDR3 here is CSARGGRSIYGYTF.

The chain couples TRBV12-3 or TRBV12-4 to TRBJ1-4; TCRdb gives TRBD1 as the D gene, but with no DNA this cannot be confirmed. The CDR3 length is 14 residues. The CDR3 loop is CASSQGQNDEKLFF.

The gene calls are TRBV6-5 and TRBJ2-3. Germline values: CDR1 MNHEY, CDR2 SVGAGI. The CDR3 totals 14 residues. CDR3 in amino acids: CASSYSAATDTQYF.

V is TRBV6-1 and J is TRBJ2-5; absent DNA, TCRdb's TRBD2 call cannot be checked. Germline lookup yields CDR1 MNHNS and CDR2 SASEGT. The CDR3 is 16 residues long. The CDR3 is CASSELAGGTRKTQYF.

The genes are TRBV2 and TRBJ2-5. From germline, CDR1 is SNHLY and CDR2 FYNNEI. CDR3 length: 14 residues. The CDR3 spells CASKTYRVQETQYF. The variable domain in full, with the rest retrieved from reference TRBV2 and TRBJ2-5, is EPEVTQTPSHQVTQMGQEVILRCVPISNHLYFYWYRQILGQKVEFLVSFYNNEISEKSEIFDDQFSVERPDGSNFTLKIRSTKLEDSAMYFCASKTYRVQETQYFGPGTRLLVL.

CDR3 in amino acids: CASNSLGRTDTQYF. The rearrangement joins TRBV28 to TRBJ2-3. The germline CDR1 and CDR2 sequences are MDHEN and SYDVKM. The CDR3 is 14 amino acids.

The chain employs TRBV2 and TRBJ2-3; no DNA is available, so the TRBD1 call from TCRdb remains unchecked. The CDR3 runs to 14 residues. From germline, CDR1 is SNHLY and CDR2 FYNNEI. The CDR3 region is CAQSQGGFKDTQYF.

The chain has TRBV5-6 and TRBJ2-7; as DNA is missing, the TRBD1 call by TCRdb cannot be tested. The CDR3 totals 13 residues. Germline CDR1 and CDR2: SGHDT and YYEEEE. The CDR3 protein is CASSPPHRGEQYF.

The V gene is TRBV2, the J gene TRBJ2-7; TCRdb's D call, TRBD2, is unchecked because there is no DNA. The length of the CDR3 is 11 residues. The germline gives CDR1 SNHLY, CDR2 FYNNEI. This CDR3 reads CASSPAMEQYF. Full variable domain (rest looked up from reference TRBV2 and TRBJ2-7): EPEVTQTPSHQVTQMGQEVILRCVPISNHLYFYWYRQILGQKVEFLVSFYNNEISEKSEIFDDQFSVERPDGSNFTLKIRSTKLEDSAMYFCASSPAMEQYFGPGTRLTVT.

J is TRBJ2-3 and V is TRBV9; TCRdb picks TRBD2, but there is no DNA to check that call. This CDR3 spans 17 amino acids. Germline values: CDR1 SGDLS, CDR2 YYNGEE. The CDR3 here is CASSRWASGANTDTQYF.

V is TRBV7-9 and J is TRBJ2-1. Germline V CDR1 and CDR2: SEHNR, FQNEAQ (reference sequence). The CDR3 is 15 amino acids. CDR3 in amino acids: CASSLLGEALNEQFF.